The T cell receptor beta chain under discussion was sequenced for a study of cytomegalovirus exposure and HLA in healthy donors. Looking at the study overall: An earlier analysis identified 120 million or so unique TCR beta sequences in about 179 million T cells. The study placed less than 90% of its approximately 400 genotyped donors in the Caucasian-associated ancestry cluster.

Both 60 Vbeta primers and 13 Jbeta primers went into the PCR. Under the authors' procedure: Unique TCR beta chains totaled approximately 83 million in a later count, with around 11 million of them shared. The repertoire was sequenced with immunoSEQ multiplex PCR; TCRdb's copy has only in-frame clones and lacks some. The DNA was the basis for D and trimming; V, J and clone size are from that table. The table records under 200,000 clones, roughly 85% of them present only once. Study-wide results and limits: The study put around 180 TCR beta chains on its list as cytomegalovirus-associated.

Trimming left V 3 bases short and J 7 bases short, with 15 bases between. The CDR3 runs 14 residues. Germline-derived CDR1 and CDR2 are LNHDA and SQIVND (reference sequence). Concerning this clone: What it binds is unknown.

This chain uses TRBV19 with TRBJ1-2, with TRBD1 as a possible D gene (5 bases). The sample taken for sequencing was PBMCs. The receptor's source is a man aged 50-60 years in good health and CMV-seropositive. CDR3 sequence reads: CASSIPTATLGYTF. CDR3 DNA: TGTGCCAGTAGTATCCCGACAGCCACCCTTGGCTACACCTTC.